This T cell receptor (beta chain) is from a study of blood T cell repertoires in COVID-19. This CDR3 contains 14 residues. V lost 6 bases to trimming and J lost 2 bases, with 14 bases between them. Germline V gives CDR1 MNHEY, CDR2 SVGAGI. This clone was recorded once. Only in-frame clones appear in the TCRdb table, and some are missing; sequencing was by immunoSEQ multiplex PCR. The top ten hold 7.4% of the sample, which has roughly 250,000 clones, around 83% seen once. The genes are TRBV6-5 and TRBJ2-7, with D maybe TRBD1 (6 bases). The sequence derives from a woman between 45 and 60 years old with acute or convalescent COVID-19. The specimen sequenced was peripheral blood. The CDR3 DNA is TGTGCCAGCAGATGGTCCAGGGACACCTACGAGCAGTACTTC. Its translation is CASRWSRDTYEQYF.